The 5 T cell receptor beta chains reported below all come from one sample, sequenced in a study of Ad26.COV2.S vaccination and SARS-CoV-2 variants (dated by TCRdb to the early 2020s). The library was produced with the immunoSEQ multiplex PCR assay. The clones in this table, taken by TCRdb from immuneACCESS, are in-frame only. Not every clone is retained; where verified, under half of the shortfall comes from an unresolved V gene, and the cause of the rest is unknown. In this sample the table shows around 450,000 clones, approximately 92% of which occur a single time. The ten most abundant clones make up more than 10% of the sample. According to the study, the label for this sample's treatment or condition signals: over 15 received Ad26.COV2.S at low or high dose, single or two shots; roughly five received placebo; per-sample allocation not given. Repertoires of vaccine and placebo recipients were sequenced from samples collected on day 63 after the first injection.

This specimen was peripheral blood, taken in a trial of Ad26.COV2.S vaccine versus placebo. The receptors here all came from a person between 18 and 65 years old who received the Ad26.COV2.S COVID-19 vaccine or a placebo.

The genes are TRBV29-1 and TRBJ2-4; a weak D match, TRBD2 (7 bases). Trimming took 4 bases from V and 8 from J, leaving 21 bases between them. The CDR3 runs to 15 residues. Germline CDR1 reads SQVTM; CDR2 reads ANQGSEA. The CDR3 spells CSVVFRGAVLDIQYF. CDR3 DNA: TGCAGCGTTGTGTTTCGGGGGGCGGTGCTGGACATTCAGTACTTC.

The V and J genes are TRBV7-2 and TRBJ2-5; D remains ambiguous. The CDR3 runs to 11 residues. V lost 5 bases to trimming and J lost 3 bases, with 4 bases between them. Germline V gene sequence: CDR1 SGHTA, CDR2 FQGNSA. The CDR3 sequence is CASSPKETQYF. Here the CDR3 DNA reads TGTGCCAGCAGCCCAAAAGAGACCCAGTACTTC.

The V call is TRBV19, the J call TRBJ2-1; a weak D match, TRBD2 (5 bases). In germline, CDR1 is LNHDA, CDR2 SQIVND (reference sequence). The V and J ends lost 2 bases and 8 bases respectively, with 10 bases between them. This CDR3 contains 13 residues. The CDR3 bases are TGTGCCAGTAGTATATGGGTTAGCGATGAGCAGTTCTTC. The encoded protein is CASSIWVSDEQFF.

V is TRBV2 and J is TRBJ2-1; 7 positions match TRBD2. Per germline, CDR1 SNHLY and CDR2 FYNNEI. CDR3 length: 14 residues. J was trimmed by 3 bases and V by 6 bases; bases with no gene match: 5. The CDR3: CASSQGGDYNEQFF. The CDR3 nucleotides read TGTGCCAGCAGCCAGGGAGGGGACTACAATGAGCAGTTCTTC.

The genes are TRBV28 and TRBJ1-2; no definite D call. The CDR3 totals 16 residues. Germline V gene sequence: CDR1 MDHEN, CDR2 SYDVKM. Trimming stripped 5 bases from V and 1 base from J, with 17 bases between. Here the CDR3 DNA reads TGTGCCAGCAGTCTAACCAATTCGAGGGATAACTATGGCTACACCTTC. Its protein product is CASSLTNSRDNYGYTF.